This TCR beta chain was retrieved from a study of CD8 T cells in ankylosing spondylitis. In this sample, this clonotype turned up a few times. The CDR3 length is 14 residues. In germline, CDR1 is MNHNS, CDR2 SASEGT. The V end lost 6 bases, the J end lost 1 base, and 12 bases lay between the germline ends. Preparation of TCR beta libraries was done by quantitative 5'-RACE with molecular barcodes. TCRdb analysed the 5' RACE reads with MiXCR anew, one entry per CDR3 protein. Among about 200,000 distinct CDR3 sequences listed, roughly 25% were seen once. Material: blood, either unsorted or a sorted T cell fraction (not recorded which). This sequence joins TRBV6-1 and TRBJ1-1, with D perhaps TRBD1 (6 bases). The TCR originated in a male donor with ankylosing spondylitis or in good health (not recorded which). Here the CDR3 reads CASRAGAPNTEAFF. The CDR3 bases are TGTGCCAGCAGAGCAGGGGCCCCGAACACTGAAGCTTTCTTT.